Here is one TCR beta chain with its context. This clonotype occurred a few times. It has no known antigen specificity. One base away there is no much larger clone; base qualities are not given. Amplification of TCR beta CDR3 regions was carried out from RNA transcripts. The TCR CDR3 was subjected to a first round of RT-PCR using the HTBI primer set and the Qiagen OneStep RT-PCR kit. The libraries were constructed in a second round of multiplex PCR and then size-selected and purified. Libraries were sequenced paired-end with 100 bp reads on an Illumina HiSeq2000. Under the source paper's analysis protocol: SOAPnuke was used to process the raw data, with reads discarded if the reads contained adapters or uncalled bases, had a mean Phred below 15, or lacked an exact constant-primer or identifier match. High-quality paired reads were merged using COPE v1.2.5, and each unique nucleotide sequence was defined as a clonotype. Clonotypes were aligned to IMGT TRBV, TRBD and TRBJ reference segments using MiTCR v1.1. The analysis included only V-J combinations with a frequency above 0.0001, which together covered roughly 99% of the repertoires. The TCS score was defined as the ratio of F50 (clonal expansion) to E x V (chaos), calculated using BLOSUM62-based TCRdist between CDR3 peptides within each V-J. Welch's t-statistics and random forest reduced some 510 V-J features to 10 to 15, which were used in a naive Bayes classifier (R e1071). TCRdb reran the public reads through fastp at Q25 and MiXCR, keeping productive beta chains. Identical CDR3 proteins give one entry, which carries the most common genes and DNA. These V and J calls are TCRdb output, not the study's own analysis. The sample has about 700,000 distinct CDR3 sequences on record, about 15% of them singletons. The ten largest clones take up roughly 10% of the sample.

A patient counted as having stable Graves' hyperthyroidism if no progression to ophthalmopathy occurred over 18 months of follow-up. The hyperthyroidism patients were between 18 and 65 years old and newly diagnosed, with a disease duration of less than 2 months. Patients with uncontrolled infections, other autoimmune diseases, pregnancy or lactation were excluded. Diagnoses were established on the basis of clinical symptoms, serum thyroxine and TRAb, thyroid ultrasound, and orbital computed tomography. PBMCs were separated from 8 to 10 ml of fresh peripheral blood using Ficoll-Paque density gradient centrifugation. Trizol reagent was used to extract total RNA, and RNA quality was then checked on an Agilent 2100 Bioanalyzer. This sample was taken from a study of T cells in Graves' hyperthyroidism and ophthalmopathy (dated by TCRdb to 2018 to 2020). Background for the entire study: Peripheral blood was sampled at the time of initial diagnosis, prior to any treatment. To identify TCR V-J signatures that set the groups apart, the researchers used a discovery cohort of 100 patients, made up of 43 with Graves' ophthalmopathy and 57 with stable Graves' hyperthyroidism. Whether ophthalmopathy could be predicted prospectively was tested in an independent validation cohort made up of about 20 hyperthyroidism patients plus 17 patients who later progressed to ophthalmopathy. The roughly 100 discovery patients were divided at random into training and test sets in a 7:3 ratio. The study also compared thyroid tissue and blood T-cell repertoires from 5 to 7 Graves' hyperthyroidism patients. Following sampling, methimazole starting at 30 mg daily was given to hyperthyroidism patients, and high-dose intravenous methylprednisolone was given to ophthalmopathy patients. According to the paper, TCR Vbeta CDR3 sequencing was carried out on over 130 peripheral blood samples, which came from approximately 43 ophthalmopathy, 80 or so hyperthyroidism and roughly 17 progressor patients. The research as a whole found: Ophthalmopathy was separated from stable hyperthyroidism by a 13 V-J signature model, with roughly 88% sensitivity and approximately 81% specificity obtained in cross-validation and 80%/75% obtained in testing. No statistical method was used to fix the sample size in advance, and group allocation was not hidden from the investigators. In validation, the model predicted progression to ophthalmopathy with approximately 71% sensitivity and 72% to 85% specificity, a median of around 6.6 months before onset. Most expanded thyroid clonotypes (frequency above 0.001) were also found in blood, which suggests that blood repertoires may mirror thyroid immune responses.

The CDR3 measures 14 amino acids from cysteine to phenylalanine. The retained sequence is limited to the CDR3, 42 bases, with the frame set at the first base. According to the germline V gene, CDR1 reads ENHRY and CDR2 reads SYGVKD. Cut back by 5 bases and 4 bases, the V and J ends lie 14 bases apart. The sample taken for sequencing was blood. The chain links TRBV10-3 with TRBJ2-5; TRBD1 might be the D gene, on 6 matching bases. This TCR was recovered from a woman aged 18-30 years with Graves' hyperthyroidism. In nucleotides, the sequence is TGTGCCATCAGTTCCCTAGGGGGAAGAGAGACCCAGTACTTC. Its translation reads: CAISSLGGRETQYF.